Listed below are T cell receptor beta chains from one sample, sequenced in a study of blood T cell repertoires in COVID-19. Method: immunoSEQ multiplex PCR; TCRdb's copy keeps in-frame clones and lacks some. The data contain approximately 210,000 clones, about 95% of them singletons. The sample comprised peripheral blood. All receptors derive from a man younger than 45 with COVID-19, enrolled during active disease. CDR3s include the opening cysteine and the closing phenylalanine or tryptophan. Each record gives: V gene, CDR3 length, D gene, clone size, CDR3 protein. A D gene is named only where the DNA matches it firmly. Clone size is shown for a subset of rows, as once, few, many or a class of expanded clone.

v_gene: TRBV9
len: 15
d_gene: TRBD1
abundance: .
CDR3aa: CASSVEQGPQETQYF

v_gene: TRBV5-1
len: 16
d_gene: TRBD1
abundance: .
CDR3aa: CASRVSGQGAHYGYTF

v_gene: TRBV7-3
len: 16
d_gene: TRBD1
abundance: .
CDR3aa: CASSLTPGGRTGELFF

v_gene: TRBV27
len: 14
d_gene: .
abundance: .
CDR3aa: CASSLGQPYNEQFF

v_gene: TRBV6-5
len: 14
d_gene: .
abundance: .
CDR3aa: CASSNRDSGSPLHF

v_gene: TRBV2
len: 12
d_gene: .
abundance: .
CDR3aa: CASTEGGYGYTF

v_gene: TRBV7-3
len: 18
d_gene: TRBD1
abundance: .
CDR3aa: CASSLMPGDRVGGTEAFF

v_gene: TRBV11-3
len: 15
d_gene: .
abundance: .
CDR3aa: CASSPSGMMNTEAFF

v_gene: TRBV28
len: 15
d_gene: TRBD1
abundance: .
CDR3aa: CASSPGTALNYGYTF

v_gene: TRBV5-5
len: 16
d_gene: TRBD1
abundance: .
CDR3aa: CASSLTTGGASYEQYF

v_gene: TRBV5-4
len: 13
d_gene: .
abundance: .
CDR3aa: CASSQDGLAGYTF

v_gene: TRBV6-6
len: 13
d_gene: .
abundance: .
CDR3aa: CASSRDNSEKLFF

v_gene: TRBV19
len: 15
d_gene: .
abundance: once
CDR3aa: CASSNPGRAYQPQHF

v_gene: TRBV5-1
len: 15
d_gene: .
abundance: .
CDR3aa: CASSLETGGNYGYTF

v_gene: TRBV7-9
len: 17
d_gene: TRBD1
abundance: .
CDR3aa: CASSLTGRQGVGNTIYF

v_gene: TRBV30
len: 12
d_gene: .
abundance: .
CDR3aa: CAWRVPSSPLHF

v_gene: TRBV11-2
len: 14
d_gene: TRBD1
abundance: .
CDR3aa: CASSLLQGHREQFF

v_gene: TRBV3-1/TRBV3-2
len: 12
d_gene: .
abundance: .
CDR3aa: CASSQATDTQYF

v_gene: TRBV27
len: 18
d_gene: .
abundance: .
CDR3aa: CASSLLGIRDTLWETQYF

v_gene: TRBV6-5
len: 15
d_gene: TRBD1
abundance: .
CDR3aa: CASSYSGTGDQPQHF

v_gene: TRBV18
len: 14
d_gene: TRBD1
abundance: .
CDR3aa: CASSPGTGEHEQYF

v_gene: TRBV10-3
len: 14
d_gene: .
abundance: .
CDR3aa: CAISHGTDQETQYF

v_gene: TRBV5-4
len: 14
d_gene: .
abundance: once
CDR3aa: CASSLGGVPDTQYF

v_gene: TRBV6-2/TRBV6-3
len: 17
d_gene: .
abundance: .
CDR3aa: CASSYSGGRPLNTEAFF

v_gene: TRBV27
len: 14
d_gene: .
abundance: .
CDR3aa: CASSLTQGPYEQYF

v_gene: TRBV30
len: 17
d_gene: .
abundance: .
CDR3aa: CAWSVAGNWAGANVLTF

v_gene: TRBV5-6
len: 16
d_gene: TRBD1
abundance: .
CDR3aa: CASSSPGQGTYYEQYF

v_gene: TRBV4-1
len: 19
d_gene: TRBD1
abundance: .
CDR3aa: CASSQDAFFGTGSWAEAFF

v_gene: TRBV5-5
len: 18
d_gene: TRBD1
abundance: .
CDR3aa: CASSSAAQTGRRKGGYTF

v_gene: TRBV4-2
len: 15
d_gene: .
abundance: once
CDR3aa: CASSQGSSDTGELFF

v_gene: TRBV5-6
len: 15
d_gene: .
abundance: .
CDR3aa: CASSLERVDNEKLFF

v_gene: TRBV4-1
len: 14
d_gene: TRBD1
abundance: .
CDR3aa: CASSQTGASGRYTF

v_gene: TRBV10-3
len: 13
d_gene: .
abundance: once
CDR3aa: CAISSAGSYEQYF

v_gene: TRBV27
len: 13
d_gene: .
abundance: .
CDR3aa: CASSFGQNNEQFF

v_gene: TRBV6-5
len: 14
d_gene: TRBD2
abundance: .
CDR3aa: CASSYASGGDTQYF

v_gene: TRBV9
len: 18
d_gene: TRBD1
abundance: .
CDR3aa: CASSARADRATPNEKLFF

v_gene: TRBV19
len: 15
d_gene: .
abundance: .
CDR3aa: CASRQTGTSTDTQYF

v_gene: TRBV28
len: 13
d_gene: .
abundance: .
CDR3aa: CASSLPAGNTIYF

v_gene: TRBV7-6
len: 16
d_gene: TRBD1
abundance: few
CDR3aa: CASSPMTGTGIYEQYF

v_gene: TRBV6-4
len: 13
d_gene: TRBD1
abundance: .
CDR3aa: CASRGDRARGYTF

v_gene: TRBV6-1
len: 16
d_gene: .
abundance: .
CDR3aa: CASSVDSGGSNQPQHF